This TCR beta chain originates from a study of cytomegalovirus exposure and HLA in healthy donors. Findings of the study overall: Cytomegalovirus-associated TCR beta chains were listed, numbering 150 to 200. A few of the chains that were CMV-associated were confirmed in vitro to be specific for CMV antigens. Some V segments could not be told apart, so they were left out, TRBV6-2 and TRBV6-3 among them.

Researchers ran the PCR with 60 Vbeta and 13 Jbeta primers. The method was immunoSEQ multiplex PCR; TCRdb's version includes in-frame clones alone and lacks a portion of them. The sample yields 160,000 or so clones, roughly 81% seen once. Per the germline V gene, CDR1 is MDHEN and CDR2 is SYDVKM. The CDR3 is made up of 12 amino acids. Unmatched junction bases numbered 10, after V lost 5 bases and J lost 15 bases. Notes on this clone: Its specificity is unknown.

This chain links TRBV28 with TRBJ2-1; 7 bases map to TRBD2. The receptor was isolated from a woman in her forties or fifties in good health and CMV-seronegative. The sample taken for sequencing was PBMCs. CDR3 in amino acids: CASSERLARGFF. CDR3 sequence (DNA): TGTGCCAGCAGTGAACGACTAGCAAGAGGGTTCTTC.